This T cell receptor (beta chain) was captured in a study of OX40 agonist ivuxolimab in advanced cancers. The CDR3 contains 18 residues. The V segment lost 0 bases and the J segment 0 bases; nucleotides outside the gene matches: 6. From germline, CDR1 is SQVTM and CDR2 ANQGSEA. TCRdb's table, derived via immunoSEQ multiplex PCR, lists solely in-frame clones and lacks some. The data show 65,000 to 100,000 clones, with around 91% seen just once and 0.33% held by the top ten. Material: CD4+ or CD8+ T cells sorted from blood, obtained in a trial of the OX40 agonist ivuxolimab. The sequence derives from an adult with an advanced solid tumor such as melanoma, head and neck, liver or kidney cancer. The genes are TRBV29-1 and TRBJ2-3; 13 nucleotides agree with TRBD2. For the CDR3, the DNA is TGCAGCGTTGAAGACGGGACTAGCGGGACCTCTAGCACAGATACGCAGTATTTT. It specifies CSVEDGTSGTSSTDTQYF.